Presented here are 6 T cell receptor beta chains from one specimen sequenced in a study of blood T cell repertoires in COVID-19. Profiled with immunoSEQ multiplex PCR; TCRdb holds only in-frame clones, not every one. The sample has some 140,000 clones; around four fifths are singletons. The material sequenced was peripheral blood. The receptors were gathered from a man in his 60s who had recovered from COVID-19.

This sequence joins TRBV2 and TRBJ2-7; tentative D call: TRBD1 (6 bases). CDR3 size: 14 residues. CDR1 SNHLY and CDR2 FYNNEI come from the germline V gene. V gave up 5 bases and J gave up 1 base, with 12 bases separating them. CDR3: CASSTGLRSYEQYF. CDR3 sequence (DNA): TGTGCCAGCAGTACAGGGTTGAGGTCCTACGAGCAGTACTTC.

In its sample, this clone was seen a few times. V is TRBV5-4 and J is TRBJ1-2; TRBD1 matches at 11 bases. Trimming at V came to 4 bases and at J to 4 bases, leaving 0 bases not matched to a gene. There are 13 residues in the CDR3. Germline-derived CDR1 and CDR2 are SGHNT and YYREEE (reference sequence). As DNA, the CDR3 is TGTGCCAGCAGCGGACAGGGGGCCTATGGCTACACCTTC. Translating it yields CASSGQGAYGYTF.

The rearrangement joins TRBV28 to TRBJ2-3; 9 bases fit TRBD1. CDR1 and CDR2 from the germline V gene are MDHEN and SYDVKM. V lost 7 bases and J lost 1; bases outside the gene matches: 12. The CDR3 is made up of 17 amino acids. Written as DNA, the CDR3 is TGTGCCAGCAACCCCGCCGGGACAGGGAAGGGCACAGATACGCAGTATTTT. Translation gives CASNPAGTGKGTDTQYF.

J is TRBJ1-6 and V is TRBV7-9, with D unclear. The CDR3 consists of 16 residues. Germline CDR1 reads SEHNR; CDR2 reads FQNEAQ (reference sequence). Trimming took 1 base from V and 9 from J, leaving 16 bases between them. CDR3 amino acids: CASSLGVAKRGSPLHF. CDR3 DNA sequence: TGTGCCAGCAGCTTAGGCGTCGCTAAGCGGGGTTCACCCCTCCACTTT.

This clone occurred a few times. V is TRBV13 and J is TRBJ2-2; TRBD1 aligns across 8 bases. In germline, CDR1 is PRHDT, CDR2 FYEKMQ (reference sequence). This CDR3 is 13 amino acids long. V was clipped by 5 bases and J by 10 bases; unmatched bases: 6. The CDR3 DNA reads as TGTGCCAGCAGCGACAGGGGTCAGAAGGAGCTGTTTTTT. As protein: CASSDRGQKELFF.

The J gene is TRBJ2-3, the V gene TRBV5-4, with 12 bases that match TRBD2. The CDR3 has 16 amino acids. The ends lost 4 bases at V and 1 base at J; junction bases unmatched: 4. Germline lookup yields CDR1 SGHNT and CDR2 YYREEE (reference sequence). The CDR3 region has the DNA TGTGCCAGCAGCCTGAGACTAGCGGGGGGCACAGATACGCAGTATTTT. It encodes CASSLRLAGGTDTQYF.